A selection of T cell receptor beta chains follows, all from one sample in a study of lymphopenia after photon versus proton radiotherapy. Here immunoSEQ multiplex PCR was the method, and the copy in TCRdb shows in-frame clones only, minus some. The repertoire includes 45,000 to 65,000 clones, more than 85% of them detected once, and under 20% sits in the top ten. The sample consisted of peripheral blood, taken from a patient treated with photon-based radiotherapy. All receptors derive from a woman aged 40 to 50 with cholangiocarcinoma. Each CDR3 is given with its conserved first and last residue.

CDR3 protein	J gene	V gene
CASSNLPGGGDTQYF	TRBJ2-3	TRBV18
CASPPAGAGSREAFF	TRBJ1-1	TRBV28
CASSHLANTGELFF	TRBJ2-2	TRBV4-2
CASRHERTVGTEAFF	TRBJ1-1	TRBV13
CASSLVGTSILDTQYF	TRBJ2-3	TRBV5-4
CASSADPDREAFF	TRBJ1-1	TRBV10-1
CASGQVLNQPQHF	TRBJ1-5	TRBV19
CASSSGGTGSPLHF	TRBJ1-6	TRBV28
CASSLTGGSTDTQYF	TRBJ2-3	TRBV7-3
CATNRGRSSGNTIYF	TRBJ1-3	TRBV21-1
CASSLNQGGGYTF	TRBJ1-2	TRBV27
CASSKGRGPTLYGYTF	TRBJ1-2	TRBV21-1
CAWSVLELEERIGGYTF	TRBJ1-2	TRBV30
CASSLGDDSYEQYF	TRBJ2-7	TRBV7-8
CASSYVRRRETQYF	TRBJ2-5	TRBV6-5
CASSLLGRGSQPQHF	TRBJ1-5	TRBV11-3
CAWRLTEMNTEAFF	TRBJ1-1	TRBV30
CASSRLAGVLGEQYF	TRBJ2-7	TRBV4-3
CASSPGSQETQYF	TRBJ2-5	TRBV18
CASSLNYGREKLFF	TRBJ1-4	TRBV27
CASSSDDIRSGANVLTF	TRBJ2-6	TRBV28
CASSQSTGTGFSPLHF	TRBJ1-6	TRBV4-2
CASSPERGPNSPLHF	TRBJ1-6	TRBV7-8
CASSNKAGYGYTF	TRBJ1-2	TRBV7-3
CASGGENEKLFF	TRBJ1-4	TRBV28
CASSLAGENYQETQYF	TRBJ2-5	TRBV7-9
CASGGGQGAGNTIYF	TRBJ1-3	TRBV12-5
CASSLALTTGVKAQHF	TRBJ1-5	TRBV7-2
CASSTLSEQFF	TRBJ2-1	TRBV10-1
CAWTPLHNTEAFF	TRBJ1-1	TRBV30
CASKGHWTYSNQPQHF	TRBJ1-5	TRBV21-1
CASSLAGTPNYGYTF	TRBJ1-2	TRBV5-5
CASSFDAVPYEQYF	TRBJ2-7	TRBV7-9
CASSPQLNYGYTF	TRBJ1-2	TRBV28
CASSPDTSNYGYTF	TRBJ1-2	TRBV27
CAFTPNTEAFF	TRBJ1-1	TRBV30
CASSQSGETQYF	TRBJ2-5	TRBV7-2
CAYISRQEPNQPQHF	TRBJ1-5	TRBV30
CASSEGYEQYF	TRBJ2-7	TRBV7-2
CASSLNRDGQPQHF	TRBJ1-5	TRBV28
CASSPRDRGSNSPLHF	TRBJ1-6	TRBV11-2
CSANSGATFF	TRBJ2-1	TRBV29-1
CAWSVRAGVTDTQYF	TRBJ2-3	TRBV30
CASSYSEAGYTF	TRBJ1-2	TRBV6-6
CASLGGIVTPYGYTF	TRBJ1-2	TRBV2
CASSFGTGGWETQYF	TRBJ2-5	TRBV11-2
CASSLGLGSGTEAFF	TRBJ1-1	TRBV5-4
CASREAYNEQFF	TRBJ2-1	TRBV6-5
CASSRETGDYGYTF	TRBJ1-2	TRBV4-2
CASSIRVDSYQPQHF	TRBJ1-5	TRBV19
CASSESLSEAFF	TRBJ1-1	TRBV10-1
CASSPLDRITYEQYF	TRBJ2-7	TRBV28
CASSSDRGSPLHF	TRBJ1-6	TRBV7-3